This entry describes one TCR beta chain. This entry belongs to a study of blood T cell repertoires in COVID-19. Clones were read by immunoSEQ multiplex PCR, and TCRdb kept only the in-frame ones, dropping some. The table includes 80,000 to 100,000 clones, around 88% detected once. This CDR3 contains 16 residues. Per the germline V gene, CDR1 is SEHNR and CDR2 is FQNEAQ (reference sequence). Germline trimming cut 5 bases from V and 1 base from J; bases unmatched to any gene: 3. The V and J genes are TRBV7-9 and TRBJ2-3; 13 bases line up with TRBD2. This sequence was found in a man between 50 and 59 years old with COVID-19, enrolled during active disease. Sequenced sample: peripheral blood. Written as DNA, the CDR3 is TGTGCCAGCAGCCCCGGACTAGCGGGAGGCACAGATACGCAGTATTTT. Protein sequence: CASSPGLAGGTDTQYF.